The rows below give T cell receptor beta chains drawn from one sample of a study of blood T cell repertoires in COVID-19. TCRdb's table, derived via immunoSEQ multiplex PCR, lists solely in-frame clones and lacks some. The sample shows some 350,000 clones, about 90% of them seen only once. The sequencing input was PBMCs or T cells enriched from blood (not recorded which). Receptors were obtained from a young woman who had recovered from COVID-19. Each CDR3 is given with its conserved first and last residue. D genes are given only for firm matches. Clone size is stated in some rows and not others, as once, few, many or a class when expanded.

clone_size,j_call,v_call,d_call,cdr3_nt,cdr3_aa
.,TRBJ1-5,TRBV5-3,TRBD1,TGTGCCAGAAGCTTGGCCTTTCCAGAGGACAGGAATCAGCCCCAGCATTTT,CARSLAFPEDRNQPQHF
.,TRBJ1-2,TRBV30,.,TGTGCCTGGAGTGTAAGGGGGTCCGAATATGGCTACACCTTC,CAWSVRGSEYGYTF
.,TRBJ1-1,TRBV28,.,TGTGCCAGCAGTTTGTTCGATGCACAGGGAGAAGCTTTCTTT,CASSLFDAQGEAFF
.,TRBJ1-2,TRBV25-1,TRBD1,TGTGCCAGCAGTGGGGACAGGGGGGACTATGGCTACACCTTC,CASSGDRGDYGYTF
.,TRBJ2-5,TRBV15,.,TGTGCCACCAGCAGAGATATCAGCCAAGAGACCCAGTACTTC,CATSRDISQETQYF
.,TRBJ1-4,TRBV7-2,TRBD1,TGTGCCAGCAGCATCAGACAGGGACGTGGGGAAAAACTGTTTTTT,CASSIRQGRGEKLFF
few,TRBJ2-5,TRBV2,TRBD1,TGTGCCAGCAGTGGAGACAGGGGGCAGGGGGAGACCCAGTACTTC,CASSGDRGQGETQYF
.,TRBJ1-2,TRBV25-1,.,TGTGCCAGCACTGGGGGCGGCTATGGCTACACCTTC,CASTGGGYGYTF
.,TRBJ1-2,TRBV5-6,.,TGTGCCAGCAGCTTGGTGGAAGGGGACTATGGCTACACCTTC,CASSLVEGDYGYTF
.,TRBJ2-1,TRBV7-3,TRBD2,TGTGCCAGCAGCTCCGAGCGGGGGGGCGAGCAGTTCTTC,CASSSERGGEQFF
.,TRBJ2-7,TRBV7-3,TRBD1,TGTGCCAGCAGCTTAACACAGGGGGCACCCCACGAGCAGTACTTC,CASSLTQGAPHEQYF
.,TRBJ1-1,TRBV24-1,TRBD1,TGTGCCACCAGTGATTCACGGGACAGGGGGCAAACTTTCTTT,CATSDSRDRGQTFF
.,TRBJ2-1,TRBV9,.,TGTGCCAGCAGCACAGGGTCCTCCGGTGAGCAGTTCTTC,CASSTGSSGEQFF
.,TRBJ1-1,TRBV4-1,.,TGCGCCAGCAGCCTGCAGGGATCTAACACTGAAGCTTTCTTT,CASSLQGSNTEAFF
.,TRBJ1-2,TRBV30,TRBD1,TGTGCCTGGAGGGGGACAGGGAACTATGGCTACACCTTC,CAWRGTGNYGYTF
once,TRBJ1-6,TRBV20-1,.,TGCAGTGCCGAACAACAATCACCCCTCCACTTT,CSAEQQSPLHF
.,TRBJ2-2,TRBV5-8,TRBD1,TGTGCCAGCAGTATACCTAGGGACAGGGATACCGGGGAGCTGTTTTTT,CASSIPRDRDTGELFF
.,TRBJ1-2,TRBV19,.,TGTGCCAGTAGTATCGGGCAGGGCTCTGGCTACACCTTC,CASSIGQGSGYTF
.,TRBJ1-6,TRBV5-1,TRBD1,TGCGCCAGCAGCTTAAAGGCAGGGGGCAATTCACCCCTCCACTTT,CASSLKAGGNSPLHF